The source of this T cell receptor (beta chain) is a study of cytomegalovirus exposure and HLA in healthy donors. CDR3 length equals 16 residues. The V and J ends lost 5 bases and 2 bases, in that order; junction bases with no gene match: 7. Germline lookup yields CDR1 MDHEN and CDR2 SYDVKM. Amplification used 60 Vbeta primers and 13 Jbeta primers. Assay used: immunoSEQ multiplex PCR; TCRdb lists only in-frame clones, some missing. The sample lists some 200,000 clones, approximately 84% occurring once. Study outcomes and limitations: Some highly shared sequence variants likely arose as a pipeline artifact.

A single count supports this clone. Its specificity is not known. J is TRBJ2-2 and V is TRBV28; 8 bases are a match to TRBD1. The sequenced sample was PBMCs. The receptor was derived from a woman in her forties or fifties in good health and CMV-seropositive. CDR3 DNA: TGTGCCAGCAGTCCCCGACAGGGGAAAAACACCGGGGAGCTGTTTTTT. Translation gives CASSPRQGKNTGELFF.